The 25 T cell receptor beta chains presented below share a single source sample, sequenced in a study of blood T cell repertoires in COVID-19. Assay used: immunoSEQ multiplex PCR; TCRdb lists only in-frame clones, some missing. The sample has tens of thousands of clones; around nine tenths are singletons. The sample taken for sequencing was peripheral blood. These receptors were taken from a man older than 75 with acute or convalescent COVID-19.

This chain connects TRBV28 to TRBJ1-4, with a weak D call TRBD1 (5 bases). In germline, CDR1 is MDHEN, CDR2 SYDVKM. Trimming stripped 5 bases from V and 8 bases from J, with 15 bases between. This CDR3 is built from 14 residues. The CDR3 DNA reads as TGTGCCAGCAGTGGTATCAGGGCGCACGAAAAACTGTTTTTT. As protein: CASSGIRAHEKLFF.

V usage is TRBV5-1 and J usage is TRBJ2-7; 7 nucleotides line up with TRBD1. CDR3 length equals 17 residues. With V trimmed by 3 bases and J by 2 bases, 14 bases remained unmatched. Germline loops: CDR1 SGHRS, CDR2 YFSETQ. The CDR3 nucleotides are TGCGCCAGCAGCTCATCCGGGACAGTAAGTTTTGCCTACGAGCAGTACTTC. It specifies CASSSSGTVSFAYEQYF.

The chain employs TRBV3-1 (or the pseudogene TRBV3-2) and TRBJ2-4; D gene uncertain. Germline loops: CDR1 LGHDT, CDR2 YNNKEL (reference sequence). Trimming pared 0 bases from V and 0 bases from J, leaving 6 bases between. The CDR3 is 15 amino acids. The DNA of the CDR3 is TGTGCCAGCAGCCAAGATTTACTAGCCAAAAACATTCAGTACTTC. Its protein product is CASSQDLLAKNIQYF.

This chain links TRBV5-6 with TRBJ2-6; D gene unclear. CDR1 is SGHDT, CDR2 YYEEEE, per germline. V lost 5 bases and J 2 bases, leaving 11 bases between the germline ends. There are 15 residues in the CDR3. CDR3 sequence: CASSSLGPGANVLTF. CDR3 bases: TGTGCCAGCAGTTCCCTTGGCCCTGGGGCCAACGTCCTGACTTTC.

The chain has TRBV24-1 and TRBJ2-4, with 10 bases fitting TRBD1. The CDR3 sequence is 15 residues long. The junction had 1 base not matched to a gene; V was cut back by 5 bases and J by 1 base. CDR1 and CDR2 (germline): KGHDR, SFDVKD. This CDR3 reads CATSGGQGAKNIQYF. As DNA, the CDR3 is TGTGCCACCAGTGGGGGACAGGGGGCCAAAAACATTCAGTACTTC.

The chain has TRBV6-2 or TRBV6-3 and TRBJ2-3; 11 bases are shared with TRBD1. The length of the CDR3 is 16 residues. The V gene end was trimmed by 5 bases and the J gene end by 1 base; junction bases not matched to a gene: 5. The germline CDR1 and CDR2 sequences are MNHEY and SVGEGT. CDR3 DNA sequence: TGTGCCAGCAGTAGGACAGGGGGCCTAGGCACAGATACGCAGTATTTT. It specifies CASSRTGGLGTDTQYF.

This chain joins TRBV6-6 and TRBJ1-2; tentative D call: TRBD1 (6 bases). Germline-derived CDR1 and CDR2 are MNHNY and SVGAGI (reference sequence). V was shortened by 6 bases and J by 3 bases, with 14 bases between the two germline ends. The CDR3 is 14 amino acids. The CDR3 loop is CASSLGTPHYGYTF. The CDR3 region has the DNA TGTGCCAGCAGCCTGGGGACACCACACTATGGCTACACCTTC.

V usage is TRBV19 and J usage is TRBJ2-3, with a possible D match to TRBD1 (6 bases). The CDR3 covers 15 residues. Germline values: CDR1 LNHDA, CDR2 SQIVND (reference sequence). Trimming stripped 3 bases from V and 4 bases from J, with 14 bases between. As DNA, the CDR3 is TGTGCCAGTAGTATCCGCCAGGGGATAGCAGATACGCAGTATTTT. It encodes CASSIRQGIADTQYF.

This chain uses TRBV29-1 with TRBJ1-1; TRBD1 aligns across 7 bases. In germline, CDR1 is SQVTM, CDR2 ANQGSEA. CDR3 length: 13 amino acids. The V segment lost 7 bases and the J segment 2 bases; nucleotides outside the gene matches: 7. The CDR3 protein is CSASGGDNTEAFF. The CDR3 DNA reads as TGCAGCGCTTCAGGGGGAGATAACACTGAAGCTTTCTTT.

CDR3 amino acids: CASSVAGGPDTQYF. Written as DNA, the CDR3 is TGTGCCAGCAGCGTAGCGGGGGGGCCGGATACGCAGTATTTT. The chain couples TRBV9 to TRBJ2-3; 8 bases line up with TRBD2. V gave up 0 bases and J gave up 6 bases; unmatched junction bases: 3. CDR1 is SGDLS, CDR2 YYNGEE, per germline. This CDR3 has 14 residues.

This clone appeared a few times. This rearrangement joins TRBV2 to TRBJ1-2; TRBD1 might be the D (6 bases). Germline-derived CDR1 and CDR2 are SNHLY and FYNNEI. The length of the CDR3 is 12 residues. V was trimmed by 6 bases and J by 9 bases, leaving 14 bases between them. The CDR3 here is CASSLRQASYTF. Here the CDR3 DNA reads TGTGCCAGCAGCCTGAGACAGGCGAGCTACACCTTC.

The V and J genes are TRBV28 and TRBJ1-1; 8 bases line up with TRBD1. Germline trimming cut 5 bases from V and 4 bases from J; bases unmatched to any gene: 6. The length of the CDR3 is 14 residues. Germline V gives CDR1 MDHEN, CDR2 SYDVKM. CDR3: CASSRTGGTTEAFF. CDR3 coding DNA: TGTGCCAGCAGTCGCACAGGGGGGACCACTGAAGCTTTCTTT.

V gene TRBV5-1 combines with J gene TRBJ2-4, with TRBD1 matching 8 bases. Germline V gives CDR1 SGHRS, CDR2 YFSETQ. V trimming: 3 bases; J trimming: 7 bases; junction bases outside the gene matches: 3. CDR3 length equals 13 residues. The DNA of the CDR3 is TGCGCCAGCAGCTCGGGACAGGCGAACATTCAGTACTTC. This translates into CASSSGQANIQYF. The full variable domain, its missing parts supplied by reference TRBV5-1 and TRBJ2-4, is KAGVTQTPRYLIKTRGQQVTLSCSPISGHRSVSWYQQTPGQGLQFLFEYFSETQRNKGNFPGRFSGRQFSNSRSEMNVSTLELGDSALYLCASSSGQANIQYFGAGTRLSVL.

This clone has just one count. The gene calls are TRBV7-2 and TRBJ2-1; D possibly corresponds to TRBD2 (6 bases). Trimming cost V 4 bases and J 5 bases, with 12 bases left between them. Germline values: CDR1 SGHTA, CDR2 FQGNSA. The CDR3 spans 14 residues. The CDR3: CASSSGTYNNEQFF. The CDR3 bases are TGTGCCAGCAGCTCCGGGACTTATAACAATGAGCAGTTCTTC.

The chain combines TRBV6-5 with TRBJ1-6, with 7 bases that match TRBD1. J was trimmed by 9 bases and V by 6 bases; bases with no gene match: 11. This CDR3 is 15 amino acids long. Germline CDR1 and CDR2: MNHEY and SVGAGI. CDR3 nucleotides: TGTGCCAGCAGGGCGTTCGACAGGGAGCTTTCACCCCTCCACTTT. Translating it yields CASRAFDRELSPLHF.

The CDR3 loop is CASSFRQAMDIQYF. The CDR3 DNA reads TGTGCCAGCAGCTTTCGACAGGCGATGGACATTCAGTACTTC. J is TRBJ2-4 and V is TRBV5-8, with a tentative D call TRBD1 (6 bases). Germline assignment: CDR1 SGHTS and CDR2 YDEGEE. This CDR3 region has 14 residues. Trimming removed 2 bases from V and 8 bases from J, with 14 bases in between. The full variable domain, rest sourced from reference TRBV5-8 and TRBJ2-4, is EAGVTQSPTHLIKTRGQQATLRCSPISGHTSVYWYQQALGLGLQFLLWYDEGEERNRGNFPPRFSGRQFPNYSSELNVNALELEDSALYLCASSFRQAMDIQYFGAGTRLSVL.

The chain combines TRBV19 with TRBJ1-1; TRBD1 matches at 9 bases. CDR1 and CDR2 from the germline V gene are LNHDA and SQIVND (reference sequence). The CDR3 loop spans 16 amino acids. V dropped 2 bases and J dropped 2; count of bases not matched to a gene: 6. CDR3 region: CASSIRPGQGNTEAFF. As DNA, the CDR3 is TGTGCCAGTAGTATACGACCGGGACAGGGTAACACTGAAGCTTTCTTT.

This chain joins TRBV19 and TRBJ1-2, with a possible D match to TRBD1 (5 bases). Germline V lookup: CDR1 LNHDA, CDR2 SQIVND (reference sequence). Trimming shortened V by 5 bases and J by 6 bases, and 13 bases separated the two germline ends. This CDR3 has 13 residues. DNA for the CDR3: TGTGCCAGTAGTGCCCAGGGAATTGATGGCTACACCTTC. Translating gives CASSAQGIDGYTF.

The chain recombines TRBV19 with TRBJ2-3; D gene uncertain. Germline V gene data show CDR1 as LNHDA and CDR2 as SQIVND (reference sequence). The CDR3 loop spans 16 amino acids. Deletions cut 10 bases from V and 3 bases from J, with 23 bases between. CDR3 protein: CATTLAPPGGTDTQYF. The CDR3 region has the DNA TGTGCCACCACCCTTGCTCCCCCAGGTGGGACAGATACGCAGTATTTT.

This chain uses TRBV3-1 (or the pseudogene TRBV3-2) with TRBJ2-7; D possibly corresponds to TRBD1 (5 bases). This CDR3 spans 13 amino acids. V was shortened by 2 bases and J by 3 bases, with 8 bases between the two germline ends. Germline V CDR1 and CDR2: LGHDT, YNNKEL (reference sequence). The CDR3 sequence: CASSQNRGYEQYF. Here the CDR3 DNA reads TGTGCCAGCAGCCAAAATAGGGGCTACGAGCAGTACTTC.

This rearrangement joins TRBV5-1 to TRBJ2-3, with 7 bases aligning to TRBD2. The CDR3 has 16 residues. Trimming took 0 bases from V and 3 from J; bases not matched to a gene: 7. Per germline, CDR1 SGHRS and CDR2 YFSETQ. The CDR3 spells CASSLAPGLGTDTQYF. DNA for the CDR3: TGCGCCAGCAGCTTGGCCCCCGGACTAGGAACAGATACGCAGTATTTT.

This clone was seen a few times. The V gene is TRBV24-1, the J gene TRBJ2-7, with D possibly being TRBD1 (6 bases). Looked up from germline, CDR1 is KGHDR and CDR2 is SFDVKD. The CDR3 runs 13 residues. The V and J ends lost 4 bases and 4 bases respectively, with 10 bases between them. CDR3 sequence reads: CATSDPTGYEQYF. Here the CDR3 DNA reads TGTGCCACCAGTGACCCCACAGGGTACGAGCAGTACTTC.

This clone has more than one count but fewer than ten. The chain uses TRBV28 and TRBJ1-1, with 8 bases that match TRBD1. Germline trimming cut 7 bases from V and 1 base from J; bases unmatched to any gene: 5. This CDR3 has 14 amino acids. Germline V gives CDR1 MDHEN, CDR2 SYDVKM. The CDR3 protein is CASTIGQGNTEAFF. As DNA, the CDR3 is TGTGCCAGCACCATCGGACAGGGGAACACTGAAGCTTTCTTT.

The CDR3 region is CASSRGTQQFF. The CDR3 coding sequence is TGTGCCAGCAGTAGGGGGACCCAGCAGTTCTTC. This sequence joins TRBV25-1 and TRBJ2-1, with a possible D match to TRBD1 (6 bases). The CDR3 is 11 amino acids. V was clipped by 5 bases and J by 11 bases, with 10 bases between them. Germline V gene data show CDR1 as MGHDK and CDR2 as SYGVNS.

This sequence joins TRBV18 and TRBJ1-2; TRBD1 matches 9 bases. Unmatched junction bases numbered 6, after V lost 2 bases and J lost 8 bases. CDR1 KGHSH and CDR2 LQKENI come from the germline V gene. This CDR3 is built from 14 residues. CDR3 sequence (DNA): TGTGCCAGCTCACCAAGGGGACAGGGTCACGGCTACACCTTC. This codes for CASSPRGQGHGYTF. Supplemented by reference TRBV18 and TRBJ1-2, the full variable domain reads NAGVMQNPRHLVRRRGQEARLRCSPMKGHSHVYWYRQLPEEGLKFMVYLQKENIIDESGMPKERFSAEFPKEGPSILRIQQVVRGDSAAYFCASSPRGQGHGYTFGSGTRLTVV.